Sequencing of this T cell receptor (beta chain) was carried out in a study of CD8 T cells in Susac syndrome. The ends lost 6 bases at V and 3 bases at J; junction bases unmatched: 11. CDR3 length: 15 amino acids. Germline lookup yields CDR1 DFQATT and CDR2 SNEGSKA (reference sequence). The authors reverse transcribed roughly 0.5 to 1 ug RNA with random hexamers. TCRdb reprocessed the immunoSEQ multiplex PCR reads with MiXCR, giving one entry per CDR3 protein. The data show approximately 210,000 distinct CDR3 sequences, about 95% seen once. Sequencing was done on a sample of CD4+ T cells from PBMCs. The rearrangement joins TRBV20-1 to TRBJ1-1, with 9 nucleotides matching TRBD1. The origin of this receptor is a human donor with Susac syndrome. CDR3 sequence: CSAPTGGGEDTEAFF. The CDR3 nucleotides are TGCAGTGCACCAACAGGGGGCGGAGAGGACACTGAAGCTTTCTTT.